The T cell receptor beta chain under discussion was sequenced for a study of cytomegalovirus exposure and HLA in healthy donors. General study points: In a later analysis, V- and J-gene trimming of beta chains associated with a DCLRE1C missense variant, replicated independently.

Vbeta (60) and Jbeta (13) primers were used in the PCR. Clones were sequenced by immunoSEQ multiplex PCR, and TCRdb holds only the in-frame ones, with some missing. The sample shows some 98,000 clones, 76% of them seen only once. With regard to this clone: No antigen is known for it.

This CDR3 spans 15 amino acids. The V end lost 5 bases, the J end lost 2 bases, and 15 bases lay between the germline ends. Germline V gives CDR1 MDHEN, CDR2 SYDVKM. The sequence was obtained from a man aged 35-49 years in good health and CMV-seronegative. Source material: PBMCs. This chain joins TRBV28 and TRBJ1-2; D is undetermined. In DNA form, the CDR3 reads TGTGCCAGCAGTCGGGAGATAGGTGCGAACTATGGCTACACCTTC. Protein sequence: CASSREIGANYGYTF.